The 2 T cell receptor beta chains below all came from one sample that was sequenced in a study of human T cells and chemical hapten exposure. MiXCR, applied by TCRdb to the RACE reads, yields one record per CDR3 protein. The sample includes about 190,000 distinct CDR3 sequences, around 25% seen only once; the top ten take roughly 2.3%. The time point was: patch test 3, about 24 weeks after DPC sensitization. The treatment: therapeutic diphenylcyclopropenone sensitization with weekly scalp DPC. The sample in question was whole blood, obtained in connection with sensitization to the hapten diphenylcyclopropenone (DPC). These receptors were taken from a woman in her forties with alopecia areata. Some clones in this sample may be carry-over from other donors' samples.

This chain joins TRBV6-2 or TRBV6-3 and TRBJ1-2, with D perhaps TRBD1 (5 bases). This CDR3 spans 13 amino acids. The germline V gene has CDR1 MNHEY and CDR2 SVGEGT. V dropped 1 base and J dropped 5 bases, with 8 bases sitting between them. In DNA, the CDR3 is TGTGCCAGCAGTTACTGGAAGGGGTATGGCTACACCTTC. Amino acid sequence: CASSYWKGYGYTF.

This clonotype was seen a handful of times. The chain links TRBV29-1 to TRBJ2-7; 8 bases are shared with TRBD2. The CDR3 has 13 amino acids. J gave up 1 base and V 7 bases, and 6 bases lay outside the gene matches. CDR1 and CDR2 (germline): SQVTM, ANQGSEA. This CDR3 is CSALPGGSYEQYF. Here the CDR3 DNA reads TGCAGCGCCCTTCCGGGAGGGTCCTACGAGCAGTACTTC.